These 21 T cell receptor beta chains originate from one sample sequenced in a study of T cell responses to AZD1222 COVID-19 vaccine. Profiling relied on immunoSEQ multiplex PCR, and the TCRdb table lists in-frame clones only, not all of them. The data show about 110,000 clones, with approximately 92% seen just once and roughly 1.1% held by the top ten. The sample here was peripheral blood, taken on day 0 of AZD1222 vaccination. The receptors shown here come from an adult in good health.

This chain joins TRBV7-3 and TRBJ1-1, with no clear D. The germline V and J ends were trimmed by 0 bases and 5 bases, with 13 bases remaining between them. Per the germline V gene, CDR1 is SGHTA and CDR2 is FQGTGA. The CDR3 loop spans 15 amino acids. The DNA for the CDR3 is TGTGCCAGCAGCTTAACTCCACAGTGGAGAACTGAAGCTTTCTTT. Translated: CASSLTPQWRTEAFF.

The V and J genes are TRBV4-3 and TRBJ1-2; D uncertain. CDR3 size: 16 residues. The germline gives CDR1 LGHNA, CDR2 YSLEER. The V end lost 1 base, the J end lost 6 bases, and 18 bases lay between the germline ends. The CDR3 sequence: CASSQGPGAGYNGYTF. In nucleotides, the CDR3 is TGCGCCAGCAGCCAAGGCCCGGGAGCGGGGTATAATGGCTACACCTTC.

This rearrangement joins TRBV7-2 to TRBJ2-3; unclear D gene. CDR1 and CDR2 (germline): SGHTA, FQGNSA. Trimming removed 1 base at V and 2 bases at J, with 10 bases between. The CDR3 has 15 residues. CDR3 in amino acids: CASSLGTGYTDTQYF. The CDR3 DNA reads as TGTGCCAGCAGCTTAGGAACCGGATACACAGATACGCAGTATTTT.

The chain combines TRBV11-3 with TRBJ1-1; D gene uncertain. This CDR3 spans 13 amino acids. Germline values: CDR1 SGHNT, CDR2 YENEEA. Trimming stripped 8 bases from V and 2 bases from J, with 12 bases between. The DNA for the CDR3 is TGTGCCAGCCTAAAGGGCTTCAACACTGAAGCTTTCTTT. Protein: CASLKGFNTEAFF.

The chain couples TRBV7-2 to TRBJ2-1, with D tentatively TRBD2 (6 bases). Germline CDR1 and CDR2: SGHTA and FQGNSA. This CDR3 spans 15 amino acids. Trimming removed 7 bases from V and 5 bases from J, with 18 bases in between. The DNA of the CDR3 is TGTGCCAGCACCCCGACCCGGCGGGGAAACAATGAGCAGTTCTTC. This sequence encodes CASTPTRRGNNEQFF.

The V call is TRBV7-9, the J call TRBJ2-2; a possible D gene is TRBD1 (6 bases). Trimming took off 7 bases at V and 1 base at J, with 10 bases between the two ends. Germline lookup yields CDR1 SEHNR and CDR2 FQNEAQ (reference sequence). The CDR3 length is 14 residues. Written as DNA, the CDR3 is TGTGCCAGCACCGCACAGGGGAACACCGGGGAGCTGTTTTTT. It is translated as CASTAQGNTGELFF.

This clone is a singleton in its sample. The CDR3 sequence: CARGGQLNEKLFF. CDR3 nucleotides: TGTGCCCGAGGGGGACAGCTAAATGAAAAACTGTTTTTT. The J gene is TRBJ1-4, the V gene TRBV30, with TRBD1 identical over 7 bases. V gave up 8 bases and J gave up 5 bases; unmatched junction bases: 8. The germline CDR1 and CDR2 sequences are GTSNPN and SVGIG (reference sequence). This CDR3 is built from 13 residues.

The chain links TRBV27 to TRBJ2-7; weak D call: TRBD1 (6 bases). This CDR3 is 13 amino acids long. Looked up from germline, CDR1 is MNHEY and CDR2 is SMNVEV (reference sequence). The ends were cut back, 6 bases at V and 5 bases at J, with 14 bases in the middle. This CDR3 reads CASRWGPRDEQYF. The CDR3 coding sequence is TGTGCCAGCAGGTGGGGGCCTAGGGACGAGCAGTACTTC.

The chain uses TRBV5-5 and TRBJ2-3; 10 bases line up with TRBD2. Per germline, CDR1 SGHKS and CDR2 YYEKEE (reference sequence). V shed 0 bases and J 0 bases; nucleotides not matched to a gene: 10. The CDR3 runs 19 residues. The DNA for the CDR3 is TGTGCCAGCAGCTTGGTTCGGCTAGCGGGGGCGACTAGCACAGATACGCAGTATTTT. Translating gives CASSLVRLAGATSTDTQYF.

This clone was seen only once. This chain uses TRBV14 with TRBJ2-3; 8 bases are shared with TRBD2. The CDR3 is made up of 18 amino acids. V shed 2 bases and J 2 bases; nucleotides not matched to a gene: 12. In germline, CDR1 is SGHDN, CDR2 FVKESK. CDR3 nucleotides: TGTGCCAGCAGCCAATACCTCTTAGCGGGGATTTCCACAGATACGCAGTATTTT. Translation: CASSQYLLAGISTDTQYF.

This clone was counted a single time. This chain connects TRBV21-1 to TRBJ2-7; TRBD2 is the table's D call, not checked against the DNA. TRBV21-1 constitutes a pseudogene. This CDR3 spans 13 amino acids. The CDR3 nucleotides are TGTGCCAGCAGCAAGCGGGACGGCTACGAGCAGTACTTC. Its protein product is CASSKRDGYEQYF.

This sequence joins TRBV30 and TRBJ1-6, with TRBD1 identical over 7 bases. The CDR3 has 14 residues. The V and J ends lost 0 bases and 10 bases, in that order; junction bases with no gene match: 6. CDR1 GTSNPN and CDR2 SVGIG come from the germline V gene (reference sequence). CDR3: CAWSVTTGWSPLHF. The DNA of the CDR3 is TGTGCCTGGAGTGTGACGACAGGGTGGTCACCCCTCCACTTT.

This chain connects TRBV5-6 to TRBJ2-5; 14 nucleotides agree with TRBD2. The J segment lost 4 bases and the V segment lost 4 bases, leaving 6 bases of the junction unmatched. Per germline, CDR1 SGHDT and CDR2 YYEEEE. There are 16 residues in the CDR3. The CDR3: CASSRPGLAGAETQYF. CDR3 in DNA: TGTGCCAGCAGCCGGCCGGGACTAGCGGGAGCAGAGACCCAGTACTTC.

This chain uses TRBV27 with TRBJ1-1, with D uncertain. From germline, CDR1 is MNHEY and CDR2 SMNVEV (reference sequence). V was pared by 2 bases and J by 3 bases, with 10 bases between. The CDR3 has 14 amino acids. The CDR3 sequence: CASSLSVADTEAFF. The CDR3 coding sequence is TGTGCCAGCAGTTTAAGCGTTGCGGACACTGAAGCTTTCTTT.

The rearrangement uses TRBV9 and TRBJ1-1; D is ambiguous. This CDR3 contains 14 residues. Per the germline V gene, CDR1 is SGDLS and CDR2 is YYNGEE. Trimming pared 0 bases from V and 4 bases from J, leaving 10 bases between. In DNA, the CDR3 is TGTGCCAGCAGCGTAGTAACGGATGGCACTGAAGCTTTCTTT. This sequence encodes CASSVVTDGTEAFF.

CDR3 in amino acids: CASSWGAGTTTDTQYF. The CDR3 nucleotides read TGTGCCAGCAGCTGGGGAGCGGGGACTACCACAGATACGCAGTATTTT. This rearrangement joins TRBV7-6 to TRBJ2-3; 7 nucleotides line up with TRBD2. The CDR3 has 16 amino acids. From germline, CDR1 is SGHVS and CDR2 FNYEAQ. V lost 4 bases, J lost 2 bases, and 9 bases stayed unmatched.

The chain joins TRBV7-9 to TRBJ2-3; 9 bases align to TRBD2. The CDR3 has 14 residues. V gave up 5 bases and J gave up 4 bases; unmatched junction bases: 4. Per germline, CDR1 SEHNR and CDR2 FQNEAQ (reference sequence). The CDR3 here is CASSVRLAADTQYF. In nucleotides, the CDR3 is TGTGCCAGCAGCGTAAGACTAGCGGCAGATACGCAGTATTTT.

This chain uses TRBV7-2 with TRBJ1-2; 9 bases map to TRBD1. The V gene end was trimmed by 0 bases and the J gene end by 5 bases; junction bases not matched to a gene: 4. The CDR3 length is 15 residues. Germline V gene sequence: CDR1 SGHTA, CDR2 FQGNSA. CDR3 DNA sequence: TGTGCCAGCAGCTTAGCGCACAGGGGGCCGTATGGCTACACCTTC. It yields the protein CASSLAHRGPYGYTF.

This chain connects TRBV27 to TRBJ2-5; 8 nucleotides match TRBD1. Germline trimming cut 3 bases from V and 1 base from J; bases unmatched to any gene: 1. CDR1 is MNHEY and CDR2 is SMNVEV in the germline V gene (reference sequence). The CDR3 runs 14 residues. CDR3 nucleotide sequence: TGTGCCAGCAGTTTCGGGACAGGCCAAGAGACCCAGTACTTC. Translation: CASSFGTGQETQYF.

This clone was found once. The chain couples TRBV18 to TRBJ1-4, with D perhaps TRBD1 (5 bases). This CDR3 contains 15 residues. The ends were cut back, 3 bases at V and 7 bases at J, with 15 bases in the middle. Germline CDR1 is KGHSH and CDR2 is LQKENI. The CDR3 DNA sequence: TGTGCCAGCTCACCCGGGGCCATATCCAGTGAAAAACTGTTTTTT. It yields the protein CASSPGAISSEKLFF.

The genes are TRBV12-3 or TRBV12-4 and TRBJ2-5; a possible D gene is TRBD1 (5 bases). The CDR3 sequence is 13 residues long. Trimming shortened V by 5 bases and J by 1 base, and 8 bases separated the two germline ends. The CDR3 is CASSPGAQETQYF. For the CDR3, the DNA is TGTGCCAGCAGTCCTGGGGCCCAAGAGACCCAGTACTTC.